The clone carrying this T cell receptor beta chain was detected a few times. As yet, its antigen is unknown. This record belongs to a study of beta chain features in type 1 diabetes. Overall study results and limits: The study found moderately but significantly shorter TCRB CDR3s in all four CD4+ subsets of Type 1 diabetes patients.

Purity (above 98%) was reached by all sorted populations. From germline, CDR1 is SGDLS and CDR2 YYNGEE. Trimming at V came to 3 bases and at J to 2 bases, leaving 5 bases not matched to a gene. The CDR3 has 14 amino acids. What was sequenced were expressed TCRB transcripts, since all of the isolated RNA had been reverse transcribed. Clones were sequenced by immunoSEQ multiplex PCR, and TCRdb holds only the in-frame ones, with some missing. The table records about 350,000 clones, around a fifth of them present only once. The receptor was isolated from a woman younger than 35 in good health. The source material was naive CD4+ T cells from blood. The chain recombines TRBV9 with TRBJ2-7; 7 bases line up with TRBD1. CDR3 loop: CASSGRDRAYEQYF. The CDR3 region has the DNA TGTGCCAGCAGCGGCCGGGACAGAGCCTACGAGCAGTACTTC.